This TCR beta chain was documented in a study of PD-1 blockade in classical Hodgkin lymphoma. Notes on the study in general: Significantly greater TCR diversity emerged by C4D1 in CD4+ cells but not CD8+ cells.

The V gene's germline CDR1 is GTSNPN and CDR2 SVGIG (reference sequence). The CDR3 sequence is 12 residues long. V shed 5 bases, J shed 4 bases, and the junction held 2 bases outside the gene matches. Every patient relapsed after autologous stem cell transplantation, and brentuximab vedotin exposure varied. Comment on this clone: Its antigen is currently unknown.

Sequencing used immunoSEQ multiplex PCR; TCRdb keeps in-frame clones, though not all of them. This sample has 24,000 or so clones; 69% occur once, and the top ten carry roughly 3.4%. The rearrangement uses TRBV30 and TRBJ1-2, with 9 bases identical to TRBD1. The clonotype comes from a human donor with classical Hodgkin lymphoma. The specimen was peripheral blood mononuclear cells (PBMCs), collected at baseline. The CDR3 loop is CAWLTGGYGYTF. The CDR3 nucleotides read TGTGCCTGGCTGACAGGGGGCTATGGCTACACCTTC.